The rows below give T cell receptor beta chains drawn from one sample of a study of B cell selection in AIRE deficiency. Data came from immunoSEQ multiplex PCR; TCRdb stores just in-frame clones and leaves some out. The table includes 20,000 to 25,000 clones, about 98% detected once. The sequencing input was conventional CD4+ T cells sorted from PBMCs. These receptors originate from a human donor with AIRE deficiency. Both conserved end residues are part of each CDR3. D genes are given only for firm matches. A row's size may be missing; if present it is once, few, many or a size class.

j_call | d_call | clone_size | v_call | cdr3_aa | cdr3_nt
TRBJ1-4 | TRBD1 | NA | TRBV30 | CAWSGRQGGEKLFF | TGTGCCTGGAGTGGCAGACAGGGGGGAGAAAAACTGTTTTTT
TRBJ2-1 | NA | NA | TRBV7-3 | CASSLRPTGVIRNEQFF | TGTGCCAGCAGCCTACGGCCAACGGGAGTAATCAGGAATGAGCAGTTCTTC
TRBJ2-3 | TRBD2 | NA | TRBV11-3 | CASSPQPGLAGVVDTQYF | TGTGCCAGCAGCCCGCAGCCGGGACTAGCGGGAGTTGTAGATACGCAGTATTTT
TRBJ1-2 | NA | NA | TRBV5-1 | CASRVAEYYGYTF | TGCGCCAGCAGGGTCGCAGAATATTATGGCTACACCTTC
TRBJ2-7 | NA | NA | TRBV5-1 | CASSRRGSSYEQYF | TGCGCCAGCAGCAGAAGGGGTAGCTCCTACGAGCAGTACTTC
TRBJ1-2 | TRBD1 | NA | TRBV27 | CASSFNGQAGGYTF | TGTGCCAGCAGTTTTAATGGACAGGCGGGTGGCTACACCTTC
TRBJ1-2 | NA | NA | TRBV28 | CASRSQQGGYGYTF | TGTGCCAGCAGGTCTCAACAGGGTGGATATGGCTACACCTTC
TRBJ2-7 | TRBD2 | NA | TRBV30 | CAWNRGGSNNEQYF | TGTGCCTGGAATCGGGGGGGAAGTAATAACGAGCAGTACTTC
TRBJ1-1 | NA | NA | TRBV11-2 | CASSLKIRGGETEAFF | TGTGCCAGCAGCTTAAAGATCAGGGGTGGGGAGACTGAAGCTTTCTTT
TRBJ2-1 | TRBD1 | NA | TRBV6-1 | CASSERDRAPEQFF | TGTGCCAGCAGTGAAAGGGACAGGGCCCCCGAGCAGTTCTTC
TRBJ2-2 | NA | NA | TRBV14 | CASSQDPFTSRELFF | TGTGCCAGCAGCCAAGATCCGTTTACTAGCCGGGAGCTGTTTTTT
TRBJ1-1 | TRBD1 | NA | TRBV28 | CASSPGQGNTEAFF | TGTGCCAGCAGTCCCGGACAGGGGAACACTGAAGCTTTCTTT
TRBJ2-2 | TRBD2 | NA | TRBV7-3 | CASSPYAGGPSTGELFF | TGTGCCAGCAGCCCTTACGCGGGAGGCCCGAGCACCGGGGAGCTGTTTTTT
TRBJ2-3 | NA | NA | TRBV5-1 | CASSFGDTQYF | TGCGCCAGCAGCTTCGGGGATACGCAGTATTTT
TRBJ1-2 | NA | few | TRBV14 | CASSDTGFYGYTF | TGTGCCAGCAGCGATACAGGGTTCTATGGCTACACCTTC
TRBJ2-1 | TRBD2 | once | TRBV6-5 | CASSRSGSSYNEQFF | TGTGCCAGCAGTCGGAGCGGGAGCAGCTACAATGAGCAGTTCTTC
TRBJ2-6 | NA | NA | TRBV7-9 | CASSCPEYQQSRANVLTF | TGTGCCAGCAGCTGTCCTGAATACCAACAAAGTCGGGCCAACGTCCTGACTTTC
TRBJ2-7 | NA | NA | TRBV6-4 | CASSRSAGSSYEQYF | TGTGCCAGCAGTCGTTCTGCCGGGAGCTCCTACGAGCAGTACTTC
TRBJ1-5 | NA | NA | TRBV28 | CASSQYQPQHF | TGTGCCAGCAGCCAATATCAGCCCCAGCATTTT
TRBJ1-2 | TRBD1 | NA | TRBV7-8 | CASSPGFRDTGVYGYTF | TGTGCCAGCAGCCCCGGGTTCCGGGACACAGGGGTCTATGGCTACACCTTC
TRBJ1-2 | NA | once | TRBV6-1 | CASSEGVVGVNYGYTF | TGTGCCAGCAGTGAAGGGGTAGTGGGGGTAAACTATGGCTACACCTTC
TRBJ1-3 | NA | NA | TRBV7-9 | CASSDTGNTIYF | TGTGCCAGCAGCGACACCGGAAACACCATATATTTT
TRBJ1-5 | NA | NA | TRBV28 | CASSNSNQPQHF | TGTGCCAGCAGTAATAGCAATCAGCCCCAGCATTTT
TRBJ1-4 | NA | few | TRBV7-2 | CASSLAARGGEKLFF | TGTGCCAGCAGCTTAGCGGCCAGGGGAGGGGAAAAACTGTTTTTT
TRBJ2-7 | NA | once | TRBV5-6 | CASSLFVEQYF | TGTGCCAGCAGCTTGTTTGTCGAGCAGTACTTC
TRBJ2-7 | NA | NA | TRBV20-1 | CSADDTYEQYF | TGCAGTGCAGATGACACCTACGAGCAGTACTTC
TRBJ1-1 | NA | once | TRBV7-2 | CASSPLWGSTEAFF | TGTGCCAGCAGCCCTCTGTGGGGATCCACTGAAGCTTTCTTT
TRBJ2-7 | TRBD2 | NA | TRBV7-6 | CASSSVGGRAGLDEQYF | TGTGCCAGCAGCTCCGTAGGAGGGAGGGCCGGTCTGGACGAGCAGTACTTC